Presented here are 2 T cell receptor beta chains from one specimen sequenced in a study of Ad26.COV2.S vaccination and SARS-CoV-2 variants. Described treatment: some 20 received Ad26.COV2.S at low or high dose, single or two shots; five or six received placebo; per-sample allocation not given. The samples date from day 63 after the first vaccine or placebo injection. Here immunoSEQ multiplex PCR was the method, and the copy in TCRdb shows in-frame clones only, minus some. The sample contains around 300,000 clones, 86% of which appear only once. The sample here was peripheral blood, taken in a trial of Ad26.COV2.S vaccine versus placebo. The source is a person aged 18-65 years who received the Ad26.COV2.S COVID-19 vaccine or a placebo.

The chain recombines TRBV7-8 with TRBJ2-1, with 10 positions matching TRBD2. CDR1 and CDR2 (germline): SGHVS, FQNEAQ. The V segment lost 2 bases and the J segment 5 bases; nucleotides outside the gene matches: 3. This CDR3 spans 15 amino acids. This CDR3 reads CASSLSGRGNNEQFF. DNA for the CDR3: TGTGCCAGCAGCTTAAGCGGGAGGGGTAACAATGAGCAGTTCTTC.

The chain carries TRBV4-3 and TRBJ1-5; unclear D gene. V was shortened by 0 bases and J by 5 bases, with 11 bases between the two germline ends. The CDR3 consists of 15 residues. Germline V gene sequence: CDR1 LGHNA, CDR2 YSLEER. CDR3 sequence reads: CASSQEWREDQPQHF. In nucleotides, the CDR3 is TGCGCCAGCAGCCAAGAGTGGAGGGAGGATCAGCCCCAGCATTTT.